This T cell receptor (beta chain) came from a study of blood T cell repertoires in COVID-19 (dated by TCRdb to 2018 to 2021). In the study overall: Collaborator samples came from the United States, Italy and Spain and covered acute and convalescent phases of COVID-19. The prospective study material was composed of cDNA or gDNA derived from T cells, B-cell-depleted T cells, or PBMCs. Deeply sampled blood TCRbeta repertoires from subjects exposed to, actively infected with, or recovered from COVID-19 were included in the dataset. The repertoires were released in a freely available public database meant as a resource for research on the immune response to SARS-CoV-2. The samples were drawn from the first 160 participants of the ongoing ImmuneRACE study and from 950 to 1,500 subjects provided by 6 global collaborators. A de-identified subject ID, COVID-19 status, age in years and sex were almost always included in the sample metadata. Where available, HLA class I and class II types were taken from metadata supplied by the sample provider and were not determined by assay-based typing. What the authors observed across the whole study: The amount of clinical and demographic metadata varied by source and participant and was provided uncurated.

Trimming at the junction amounts to 4 bases on V and 4 bases on J, and the germline ends lie 18 bases apart. Including cysteine and phenylalanine, the CDR3 has 16 amino acids. This entry keeps only the CDR3 DNA: 48 bases, framed from base 1. CDR1 MGHDK and CDR2 SYGVNS were looked up in the germline V gene. To note about this clone: The antigen this receptor binds is unknown. No per-base quality is available; no much larger clone lies one base away.

The immunoSEQ Assay, a bias-controlled multiplex PCR, was used to amplify TCRbeta CDR3 regions from genomic DNA. Per the authors' processing: The number of nucleated cells in each sample was estimated by amplification of reference gene primers within the assay. To quantify the absolute abundance of each unique TCRbeta CDR3 rearrangement, sequence reads were collapsed and filtered. For each sample, productive Simpson clonality was calculated by taking the square root of Simpson's diversity index across productive rearrangements. TCRdb's version of the immuneACCESS table is confined to in-frame rearrangements and falls short of the full clone set. An unresolved V gene accounts for under half of the shortfall where checked; the remainder is of unknown origin. The V and J calls and clone size come from that table; D and trimming were worked out from the DNA. The sample includes around 130,000 clones, with roughly four fifths observed a single time. The ten largest clones add up to about a tenth of the sample.

Collaborating institutions collected whole blood in K2EDTA tubes following their own protocols. For TCRbeta analysis, collaborators shipped samples as frozen whole blood, isolated PBMCs, or DNA extracted from either of those sample types. The chain employs TRBV25-1 and TRBJ2-3, and perhaps TRBD1 as D gene, on 6 matching bases. The sample comprised peripheral blood. The TCR sequence derives from a human donor in a cohort sampled during active COVID-19. The DNA sequence is as follows: TGTGCCAGCAGTGCATCTACAGGGATCCGCGCAGATACGCAGTATTTT. It encodes CASSASTGIRADTQYF.